Below, 22 T cell receptor beta chains from the same sample are listed, as sequenced in a study of T cell responses to AZD1222 COVID-19 vaccine. TCRdb keeps only in-frame clones here, not all; method: immunoSEQ multiplex PCR. The sample carries approximately 120,000 clones, about 88% recorded once. Sample: peripheral blood, taken on day 0 of AZD1222 vaccination. These receptors all come from an adult in good health.

The chain combines TRBV6-5 with TRBJ1-2, with TRBD1 identical over 7 bases. The CDR3 runs 15 residues. V was pared by 4 bases and J by 5 bases, with 10 bases of the junction left unmatched. The germline V gene has CDR1 MNHEY and CDR2 SVGAGI. The CDR3 is CASSFYRGDLYGYTF. The CDR3 nucleotides are TGTGCCAGCAGTTTCTACAGGGGTGATTTGTATGGCTACACCTTC.

The rearrangement links TRBV7-2 to TRBJ1-2; tentative D call: TRBD1 (5 bases). Germline loops: CDR1 SGHTA, CDR2 FQGNSA. This CDR3 contains 11 residues. Trimming shortened V by 1 base and J by 12 bases, and 9 bases separated the two germline ends. The CDR3 protein is CASSLDRTHTF. The CDR3 DNA follows: TGTGCCAGCAGCTTAGATAGGACACACACCTTC.

The rearrangement joins TRBV29-1 to TRBJ2-7; perhaps D is TRBD1 or TRBD2 (5 bases each). Trimming took 3 bases from V and 3 from J, leaving 12 bases between them. The germline V gene encodes CDR1 SQVTM and CDR2 ANQGSEA. The CDR3 contains 13 residues. The CDR3 here is CSVEGDGHYEQYF. The CDR3 nucleotides read TGCAGCGTTGAGGGGGACGGCCACTACGAGCAGTACTTC.

The chain uses TRBV5-1 and TRBJ1-2, with D possibly matching TRBD1 (5 bases). This CDR3 is built from 14 residues. The germline gives CDR1 SGHRS, CDR2 YFSETQ. V dropped 1 base and J dropped 5 bases, with 12 bases sitting between them. The CDR3 coding sequence is TGCGCCAGCAGCTTGAACGGGGACCCTTATGGCTACACCTTC. As protein: CASSLNGDPYGYTF.

The rearrangement uses TRBV20-1 and TRBJ1-4; TRBD1 agrees at 8 bases. After removal of 4 bases from V and 0 bases from J, the junction contained 7 bases not matched to a gene. Germline V gives CDR1 DFQATT, CDR2 SNEGSKA (reference sequence). This CDR3 has 16 residues. The CDR3 nucleotides are TGCAGTGCTACTGACAGGGGAGGGGCAACTAATGAAAAACTGTTTTTT. Translation gives CSATDRGGATNEKLFF.

This rearrangement joins TRBV30 to TRBJ2-3; D perhaps matches TRBD2 (6 bases). The germline V gene has CDR1 GTSNPN and CDR2 SVGIG (reference sequence). The CDR3 length is 15 residues. Between the trimmed V and J ends, which lost 2 bases and 3 bases, there was a span of 15 bases. The CDR3 DNA sequence: TGTGCCTGGAGTCCCCTGGGGGGAGTGACAGATACGCAGTATTTT. Its protein product is CAWSPLGGVTDTQYF.

This clone was detected a few times. The rearrangement uses TRBV6-5 and TRBJ1-6; TRBD1 is a possible D gene (5 bases). CDR3 length: 15 amino acids. Germline lookup yields CDR1 MNHEY and CDR2 SVGAGI. Trimming cost V 0 bases and J 7 bases, with 10 bases left between them. CDR3 amino acids: CASSYSAGRNSPLHF. CDR3 DNA: TGTGCCAGCAGTTACTCGGCAGGGAGGAATTCACCCCTCCACTTT.

V usage is TRBV9 and J usage is TRBJ2-5; D unclear. The CDR3 totals 13 residues. Per germline, CDR1 SGDLS and CDR2 YYNGEE. V lost 0 bases, J lost 5 bases, and 8 bases lay in between. The CDR3 reads CASSVGRWETQYF. The CDR3, as DNA: TGTGCCAGCAGCGTAGGAAGGTGGGAGACCCAGTACTTC.

The chain carries TRBV6-5 and TRBJ2-2; the match to TRBD1 covers 9 bases. The CDR3 extends over 14 amino acids. V lost 7 bases, J lost 6 bases, and 6 bases stayed unmatched. Germline V gene sequence: CDR1 MNHEY, CDR2 SVGAGI. The CDR3 DNA follows: TGTGCCAGCACCTCGGGACAGGGCGCCGGGGAGCTGTTTTTT. This translates into CASTSGQGAGELFF.

The chain links TRBV2 to TRBJ2-7; 9 bases are shared with TRBD1. Germline CDR1 SNHLY, CDR2 FYNNEI. The CDR3 contains 15 residues. Trimming removed 6 bases from V and 5 bases from J; junction bases left unmatched: 11. The CDR3 sequence is CASSERGTGSNEQYF. Here the CDR3 DNA reads TGTGCCAGCAGCGAAAGAGGGACAGGGTCCAACGAGCAGTACTTC.

This chain joins TRBV15 and TRBJ2-5; D gene ambiguous. Germline assignment: CDR1 LNHNV and CDR2 YYDKDF (reference sequence). The CDR3 is 13 residues long. V lost 3 bases to trimming and J lost 12 bases, with 17 bases between them. The DNA for the CDR3 is TGTGCCACCAGCAGGGACCCGGGCCATCAAAAGTACTTC. Translating gives CATSRDPGHQKYF.

The rearrangement uses TRBV7-2 and TRBJ2-5; D possibly corresponds to TRBD2 (7 bases). Germline V gene lookup returns CDR1 SGHTA and CDR2 FQGNSA. The CDR3 spans 18 residues. V dropped 4 bases and J dropped 2 bases, with 23 bases sitting between them. The CDR3 DNA reads as TGTGCCAGCAGCTCTACGTTAAGGGGGGGCCCGTCACAAGAGACCCAGTACTTC. It specifies CASSSTLRGGPSQETQYF.

The chain employs TRBV3-1 (or the pseudogene TRBV3-2) and TRBJ1-4; D remains unclear. CDR1 is LGHDT, CDR2 YNNKEL, per germline (reference sequence). Trimming took off 2 bases at V and 7 bases at J, with 14 bases between the two ends. The CDR3 length is 15 residues. The CDR3 DNA is TGTGCCAGCAGCCAATACCCGCCCCGTGGTGAAAAACTGTTTTTT. This encodes CASSQYPPRGEKLFF.

Turning to this clone: This sample also contains other DNA sequences that code for the same CDR3. The V call is TRBV12-3 or TRBV12-4, the J call TRBJ2-5; D unresolved. The CDR3 is 13 amino acids. V lost 3 bases and J lost 1, with 6 bases in between. This CDR3 is CASSFWGQETQYF. The CDR3 DNA sequence: TGTGCCAGCAGTTTCTGGGGCCAAGAGACCCAGTACTTC.

The chain is built from TRBV7-9 and TRBJ2-7; 9 bases are shared with TRBD2. CDR3 size: 14 residues. Germline CDR1 and CDR2: SEHNR and FQNEAQ (reference sequence). V lost 5 bases to trimming and J lost 6 bases; unmatched junction nucleotides: 8. The CDR3 DNA is TGTGCCAGCAGCCTAAGCGGGAGGATCGCCGAGCAGTACTTC. Its translation: CASSLSGRIAEQYF.

The J gene is TRBJ1-1, the V gene TRBV18, with no clear D. The CDR3 has 13 amino acids. Germline-derived CDR1 and CDR2 are KGHSH and LQKENI. Trimming removed 3 bases from V and 2 bases from J, with 7 bases in between. The CDR3 region is CASSPNSNTEAFF. DNA for the CDR3: TGTGCCAGCTCACCTAACAGTAACACTGAAGCTTTCTTT.

The chain has TRBV24-1 and TRBJ2-3, with 7 bases fitting TRBD1. The junction had 3 bases not matched to a gene; V was cut back by 4 bases and J by 6 bases. The CDR3 is made up of 13 amino acids. Germline CDR1 KGHDR, CDR2 SFDVKD. In nucleotides, the CDR3 is TGTGCCACCAGTGACCCGACAGGGGATACGCAGTATTTT. Its protein product is CATSDPTGDTQYF.

The rearrangement joins TRBV5-1 to TRBJ1-5; a weak D match, TRBD1 (5 bases). Between the trimmed V and J ends, which lost 4 bases and 0 bases, there was a span of 11 bases. CDR1 and CDR2 from the germline V gene are SGHRS and YFSETQ. The CDR3 spans 15 residues. In DNA form, the CDR3 reads TGCGCCAGCAGCGTGTGGGGGGATAGCAATCAGCCCCAGCATTTT. It yields the protein CASSVWGDSNQPQHF.

V is TRBV29-1 and J is TRBJ1-1; 9 bases match TRBD1. Germline V gene data show CDR1 as SQVTM and CDR2 as ANQGSEA. Trimming took 3 bases from V and 5 from J; bases not matched to a gene: 7. The CDR3 is made up of 14 amino acids. The CDR3 loop reads CSVETGQGITEAFF. Written as DNA, the CDR3 is TGCAGCGTTGAGACTGGACAGGGGATTACTGAAGCTTTCTTT. Full variable domain (rest looked up from reference TRBV29-1 and TRBJ1-1): SAVISQKPSRDICQRGTSLTIQCQVDSQVTMMFWYRQQPGQSLTLIATANQGSEATYESGFVIDKFPISRPNLTFSTLTVSNMSPEDSSIYLCSVETGQGITEAFFGQGTRLTVV.

This clone was detected only once. V is TRBV6-5 and J is TRBJ2-7; D is possibly TRBD1 or TRBD2 (5 bases each). CDR1 is MNHEY, CDR2 SVGAGI, per germline. The CDR3 covers 13 residues. V gave up 6 bases and J gave up 0 bases, with 9 bases separating them. The CDR3 DNA reads TGTGCCAGCAGATCGGGGACCTCCTACGAGCAGTACTTC. Protein: CASRSGTSYEQYF.

V usage is TRBV25-1 and J usage is TRBJ2-7; the D gene could be TRBD1 or TRBD2 (6 bases each). The CDR3 length is 15 residues. Germline-derived CDR1 and CDR2 are MGHDK and SYGVNS. V was shortened by 1 base and J by 4 bases, with 14 bases between the two germline ends. CDR3 DNA sequence: TGTGCCAGCAGTGAATCCGGGGGCGACGGGTACGAGCAGTACTTC. Translated: CASSESGGDGYEQYF.

V and J are TRBV7-9 and TRBJ2-1, with D possibly matching TRBD1 (6 bases). Germline-derived CDR1 and CDR2 are SEHNR and FQNEAQ (reference sequence). Trimming removed 4 bases from V and 7 bases from J, with 17 bases in between. The CDR3 totals 15 residues. CDR3 DNA: TGTGCCAGCAGCTGGGGGCGGGTTTTTGAAAATGAGCAGTTCTTC. Its protein product is CASSWGRVFENEQFF.